Reported below is one TCR beta chain. Its specificity is unknown. The data belong to a study of OX40 agonist ivuxolimab in advanced cancers. Across the whole study: The mean age was about 61 years, ranging from 23 to 79, with under 90% of participants male. Study-wide results and caveats: Expanded peripheral T cells had an undetermined antigen specificity.

Only in-frame clones appear in the TCRdb table, and some are missing; sequencing was by immunoSEQ multiplex PCR. The sample contains 35,000 to 45,000 clones, around two thirds of which appear only once. The sequenced sample was CD4+ or CD8+ T cells sorted from blood, obtained in a trial of the OX40 agonist ivuxolimab. This TCR came from an adult with an advanced solid tumor such as melanoma, head and neck, liver or kidney cancer.

In DNA, the CDR3 is TGTGCCAGCAGCCAACACTCAACTAGCGGGGGAGGCGAGCAGTACTTC. Protein product: CASSQHSTSGGGEQYF. The chain is built from TRBV4-2 and TRBJ2-5, with 11 bases fitting TRBD2. The J call may be faulty, since TRBJ2-7 better matches the DNA end. CDR1 is LGHNA and CDR2 is YNFKEQ in the germline V gene. The CDR3 has 16 amino acids.